This T cell receptor beta chain is drawn from a study of regulatory T cells in long-lasting Graves disease. Overall study: Persistent Graves' disease denoted over 5 years of antithyroid drugs plus positive TSH receptor antibodies. Findings and caveats of the study: Graves' patients with persistent disease showed TCR diversity lower than patients newly diagnosed.

Indicated time point: persistent/refractory GD, antithyroid drugs over 5 years with positive TRAb. TCR sequences were obtained from RNA taken from PBMCs. Patients of an endocrinology department in Xi'an, China, were included. CDR3 size: 16 residues. CDR1 and CDR2 (germline): SGHDT, YYEEEE. V was shortened by 4 bases and J by 1 base, with 17 bases between the two germline ends. A remark on this clonotype: Its antigen is undetermined.

CDR3-region Arm-PCR and iRepertoire HTBI primers produced the TCR beta libraries. TCRdb called the multiplex PCR reads again in MiXCR, with one record for every CDR3 protein. The sample includes about 450,000 distinct CDR3 sequences, about a quarter of them seen just once. This specimen consisted of peripheral blood mononuclear cells (PBMCs), obtained when the disease was refractory, from a patient treated with antithyroid drugs. The TCR sequence derives from a female donor with Graves disease. The V call is TRBV5-6, the J call TRBJ2-5; D may correspond to TRBD1 or TRBD2 (6 bases each). For the CDR3, the DNA is TGTGCCAGCAGCGGGGGCGGGACACTTTTCCAAGAGACCCAGTACTTC. Translating gives CASSGGGTLFQETQYF.